Listed below are T cell receptor beta chains from one sample, sequenced in a study of blood T cell repertoires in COVID-19. Here immunoSEQ multiplex PCR was the method, and the copy in TCRdb shows in-frame clones only, minus some. The sample shows roughly 250,000 clones, 75% to 95% of them seen only once. The sequenced sample was peripheral blood. These receptors originate from a young adult with COVID-19, enrolled during active disease. CDR3s include the opening cysteine and the closing phenylalanine or tryptophan. Fields, in order: D gene, V gene, J gene, clone size, CDR3 DNA, CDR3 protein. The D gene is left open where the match is weak. The size entry is marked missing in some rows and otherwise reads once, few, many or a size class.

>-|TRBV5-4|TRBJ2-1|-
TGTGCCAGCACCTCTTGGCAGGGGAAATACAATGAGCAGTTCTTC
CASTSWQGKYNEQFF
>-|TRBV29-1|TRBJ2-7|-
TGCAGCGTGACGGACAACTCCTACGAGCAGTACTTC
CSVTDNSYEQYF
>TRBD2|TRBV6-4|TRBJ2-2|-
TGTGCCAGCAGTGACTCCAGCGGGAGACCCGGGGAGCTGTTTTTT
CASSDSSGRPGELFF
>TRBD2|TRBV19|TRBJ2-2|-
TGTGCCAGTAGTATATTAGCGGGGGGCACCGGGGAGCTGTTTTTT
CASSILAGGTGELFF
>TRBD2|TRBV10-1|TRBJ2-1|-
TGCGCCAGCAGTTCACGGGAGGGCCTCCCTAATGAGCAGTTCTTC
CASSSREGLPNEQFF
>-|TRBV28|TRBJ1-1|-
TGTGCCAGCAGTACCGGGACTCTCCCGGCAGAAGCTTTCTTT
CASSTGTLPAEAFF
>TRBD2|TRBV9|TRBJ2-5|once
TGTGCCAGCAGCGTAGGTTCAGCGGGAGTTGGAGAGACCCAGTACTTC
CASSVGSAGVGETQYF
>TRBD2|TRBV9|TRBJ2-3|-
TGTGCCAGCAGCGTAGCAGCGGGAGATAGAGCAGATACGCAGTATTTT
CASSVAAGDRADTQYF
>TRBD2|TRBV6-6|TRBJ2-1|-
TGTGCCAGCAGTTACTGGGTGGGACTAGGGGCCAATGAGCAGTTCTTC
CASSYWVGLGANEQFF
>TRBD2|TRBV24-1|TRBJ2-5|-
TGTGCCACCAGTGAGACTAGCGGGAGACAAGAGACCCAGTACTTC
CATSETSGRQETQYF
>TRBD2|TRBV29-1|TRBJ2-5|-
TGCAGCGTTAATAGCGGGAGTGTTGGGGAGACCCAGTACTTC
CSVNSGSVGETQYF
>-|TRBV4-3|TRBJ2-7|-
TGCGCCAGCAGCCAAAGATATCTTGGGGCAGACAAAAAGGACGAGCAGTACTTC
CASSQRYLGADKKDEQYF
>TRBD1|TRBV9|TRBJ2-5|-
TGTGCCAGCAGCTTCGGGACAGCACATCAAGAGACCCAGTACTTC
CASSFGTAHQETQYF
>TRBD2|TRBV2|TRBJ2-1|-
TGTGCCAGCCATCTGGGACTAGAGGGCTACAATGAGCAGTTCTTC
CASHLGLEGYNEQFF
>-|TRBV9|TRBJ2-6|-
TGTGCCAGCAGCGAAAGCTGGGGGGCCAACGTCCTGACTTTC
CASSESWGANVLTF